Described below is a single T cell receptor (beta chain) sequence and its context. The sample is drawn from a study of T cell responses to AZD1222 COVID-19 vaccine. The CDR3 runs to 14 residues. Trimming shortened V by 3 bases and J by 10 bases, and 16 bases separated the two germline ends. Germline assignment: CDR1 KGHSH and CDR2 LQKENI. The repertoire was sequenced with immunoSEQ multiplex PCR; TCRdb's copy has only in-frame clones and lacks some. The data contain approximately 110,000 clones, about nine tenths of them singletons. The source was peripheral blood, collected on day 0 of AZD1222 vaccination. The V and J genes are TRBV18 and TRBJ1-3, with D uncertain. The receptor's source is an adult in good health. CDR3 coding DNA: TGTGCCAGCTCACCGGGGTCCACCGTCAGAACCATATATTTT. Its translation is CASSPGSTVRTIYF.